These T cell receptor beta chains were read from a single sample in a study of radiotherapy plus CTLA-4 blockade in lung cancer. This table comes from immunoSEQ multiplex PCR, and its TCRdb copy is limited to in-frame clones, with some not included. The sample has over 85,000 clones; roughly 80% are singletons. Sample: peripheral blood, taken from a patient treated with radiotherapy plus ipilimumab. The receptors originated from a human donor with non-small cell lung cancer that progressed on radiotherapy plus ipilimumab. The conserved cysteine and the conserved F or W are not part of the CDR3 here. Each record gives: V gene, J gene, CDR3 protein.

v_gene: TRBV5-5
j_gene: TRBJ1-2
CDR3aa: ASSLDGQGLGYT

v_gene: TRBV18
j_gene: TRBJ1-1
CDR3aa: ASSPRSGQGFMNTEAF

v_gene: TRBV5-1
j_gene: TRBJ1-2
CDR3aa: ASSLGADNYGYT

v_gene: TRBV20-1
j_gene: TRBJ2-7
CDR3aa: SARRDPEQY

v_gene: TRBV6-1
j_gene: TRBJ1-5
CDR3aa: ASSRTDSNQPQH

v_gene: TRBV27
j_gene: TRBJ2-1
CDR3aa: ASSFGILSYNEQF

v_gene: TRBV5-6
j_gene: TRBJ2-1
CDR3aa: ASSFLTGEAGWAYNEQF

v_gene: TRBV30
j_gene: TRBJ1-2
CDR3aa: AWIHHRERNYGYT

v_gene: TRBV9
j_gene: TRBJ2-1
CDR3aa: ASSPIAGVGEQF

v_gene: TRBV5-6
j_gene: TRBJ2-5
CDR3aa: ASSAEGQEGETQY

v_gene: TRBV28
j_gene: TRBJ1-2
CDR3aa: ASSSPRGQLYGYT

v_gene: TRBV7-3
j_gene: TRBJ2-1
CDR3aa: ASSLFSGNYNEQF

v_gene: TRBV2
j_gene: TRBJ1-1
CDR3aa: ASSVGLMNTEAF

v_gene: TRBV6-5
j_gene: TRBJ2-7
CDR3aa: ASSSDQFSYEQY

v_gene: TRBV11-2
j_gene: TRBJ2-5
CDR3aa: ASSPRGLAGTETQY

v_gene: TRBV6-6
j_gene: TRBJ2-2
CDR3aa: ASSTGTGNTGELF

v_gene: TRBV6-5
j_gene: TRBJ2-2
CDR3aa: ASSYGGLAGELF

v_gene: TRBV18
j_gene: TRBJ1-2
CDR3aa: ASSAGVNYGYT

v_gene: TRBV9
j_gene: TRBJ2-1
CDR3aa: ASSVGAGSGYNEQF

v_gene: TRBV5-1
j_gene: TRBJ1-2
CDR3aa: ASSFSGTANYGYT

v_gene: TRBV19
j_gene: TRBJ2-3
CDR3aa: ASSIQVRERTQY

v_gene: TRBV30
j_gene: TRBJ1-2
CDR3aa: AWDQGAGDGYT

v_gene: TRBV11-2
j_gene: TRBJ2-1
CDR3aa: ASSRSVEQF

v_gene: TRBV5-5
j_gene: TRBJ1-1
CDR3aa: ASSSGQGLRTEAF

v_gene: TRBV25-1
j_gene: TRBJ1-2
CDR3aa: ASTGDRGQGYT

v_gene: TRBV5-1
j_gene: TRBJ2-7
CDR3aa: ASSPGNQLSEQY

v_gene: TRBV11-2
j_gene: TRBJ1-1
CDR3aa: ASSIYLMNTEAF

v_gene: TRBV14
j_gene: TRBJ1-2
CDR3aa: ASSQVGAYGYT